Listed below are T cell receptor beta chains from one sample, sequenced in a study of CD8 T cells in ankylosing spondylitis. TCRdb redid the calling of the 5' RACE reads with MiXCR, one entry per CDR3 protein. The data show about 210,000 distinct CDR3 sequences, approximately 7.3% seen once. What was sequenced was blood, either unsorted or a sorted T cell fraction (not recorded which). These receptors came from a male donor with ankylosing spondylitis. Each CDR3 is given with its conserved first and last residue. D genes are given only for firm matches. Size tells how often a clone was seen (once, few, many) or the class of an expanded clone, and some rows leave it out.

j_call | d_call | clone_size | v_call | cdr3_aa | cdr3_nt
TRBJ1-1 | - | many | TRBV6-2/TRBV6-3 | CASSYNEGRIETWNTEAFF | TGTGCCAGCAGTTACAACGAGGGGCGCATTGAAACTTGGAACACTGAAGCTTTCTTT
TRBJ2-7 | TRBD1 | many | TRBV10-2 | CASSETGRGLTSSYEQYF | TGCGCCAGCAGTGAGACGGGAAGGGGGCTGACGAGCTCCTACGAGCAGTACTTC
TRBJ2-1 | - | many | TRBV29-1 | CSATGTTYNEQFF | TGCAGCGCGACAGGGACTACCTACAATGAGCAGTTCTTC
TRBJ2-5 | - | - | TRBV7-9 | CASSLAGGGATQYF | TGTGCCAGCAGCTTAGCTGGGGGAGGAGCGACCCAGTACTTC
TRBJ2-3 | - | many | TRBV7-9 | CASSSVGTRGADTQYF | TGTGCCAGCAGCTCCGTAGGGACTCGAGGCGCAGATACGCAGTATTTT
TRBJ2-2 | - | many | TRBV20-1 | CSARAPRQGGVRGLFF | TGCAGTGCTAGAGCCCCTCGACAGGGAGGGGTGAGGGGTCTGTTTTTT
TRBJ2-7 | TRBD1 | many | TRBV7-2 | CASSLLTGAHEQYF | TGTGCCAGCAGCTTACTTACAGGGGCGCACGAGCAGTACTTC
TRBJ2-7 | TRBD1 | few | TRBV7-2 | CASSPNYPGQGAYEQYF | TGTGCCAGCAGCCCTAATTACCCGGGACAGGGGGCCTACGAGCAGTACTTC
TRBJ2-1 | TRBD2 | - | TRBV7-8 | CASSLAPSGSRSYNEQFF | TGTGCCAGCAGCTTAGCGCCTAGCGGGTCCCGCTCCTACAATGAGCAGTTCTTC
TRBJ1-2 | - | many | TRBV7-8 | CASSRPRDTTGGGYTF | TGTGCCAGCAGCCGTCCCCGGGACACAACCGGCGGTGGCTACACCTTC
TRBJ2-7 | - | many | TRBV7-9 | CASSFSGSATYEQYF | TGTGCCAGCAGCTTTTCGGGCTCTGCTACCTACGAGCAGTACTTC
TRBJ2-3 | TRBD1 | few | TRBV20-1 | CSARRTGSSDTQYF | TGCAGTGCTAGAAGGACAGGGAGCTCAGATACGCAGTATTTT
TRBJ1-1 | - | many | TRBV6-5 | CASSYEKRAPEAFF | TGTGCCAGCAGTTACGAGAAAAGGGCACCTGAAGCTTTCTTT
TRBJ2-5 | TRBD2 | many | TRBV6-5 | CASSYWAGDKETQYF | TGTGCCAGCAGTTACTGGGCGGGAGACAAAGAGACCCAGTACTTC
TRBJ2-7 | TRBD1 | - | TRBV27 | CASSLDYRDRVSYEQYF | TGTGCCAGCAGTCTCGACTACCGGGACAGGGTGTCCTACGAGCAGTACTTC
TRBJ2-6 | - | - | TRBV6-1 | CASSQGWSGANVLTF | TGTGCCAGCAGCCAGGGCTGGTCTGGGGCCAACGTCCTGACTTTC
TRBJ1-1 | - | many | TRBV28 | CASSRATEAFF | TGTGCCAGCAGTAGAGCCACTGAAGCTTTCTTT
TRBJ1-2 | TRBD1 | many | TRBV27 | CASSPSTGLSGYTF | TGTGCCAGCAGTCCATCGACAGGGCTTAGCGGCTACACCTTC
TRBJ2-3 | TRBD1 | many | TRBV3-1 | CASSQGAGQGTDTQYF | TGTGCCAGCAGCCAAGGCGCCGGACAGGGAACAGATACGCAGTATTTT
TRBJ2-2 | - | - | TRBV29-1 | CSVETGNTGELFF | TGCAGCGTTGAGACAGGGAACACCGGGGAGCTGTTTTTT
TRBJ2-3 | TRBD1 | many | TRBV7-2 | CASSWWTGEGTDTQYF | TGTGCCAGCAGCTGGTGGACAGGGGAAGGCACAGATACGCAGTATTTT
TRBJ1-2 | - | many | TRBV10-3 | CAISSGDNLYGYTF | TGTGCCATCTCTTCCGGGGACAACCTCTATGGCTACACCTTC
TRBJ2-1 | - | many | TRBV24-1 | CATREGVGYEQFF | TGTGCCACCAGGGAGGGGGTAGGCTATGAGCAGTTCTTC
TRBJ2-2 | - | few | TRBV6-5 | CASSYRGNTGELFF | TGTGCCAGCAGTTACCGGGGGAACACCGGGGAGCTGTTTTTT
TRBJ2-1 | - | many | TRBV4-1 | CASSQEPGGLLLSNEQFF | TGCGCCAGCAGCCAAGAACCTGGGGGCCTCCTGCTGTCCAATGAGCAGTTCTTC
TRBJ1-1 | - | many | TRBV7-9 | CASSLIAGGTEAFF | TGTGCCAGCAGCTTAATCGCGGGGGGCACTGAAGCTTTCTTT
TRBJ2-1 | - | many | TRBV9 | CASSDRQQTYNEQFF | TGTGCCAGCAGCGATCGACAGCAAACCTACAATGAGCAGTTCTTC
TRBJ1-2 | - | many | TRBV11-2 | CASSLDGVGYTF | TGTGCCAGCAGCTTAGATGGGGTCGGCTACACCTTC
TRBJ2-7 | TRBD2 | many | TRBV7-9 | CASSEVAGPTYEQYF | TGTGCCAGCAGCGAAGTAGCGGGCCCGACCTACGAGCAGTACTTC
TRBJ1-5 | - | - | TRBV4-1 | CASSQGQYQPQHF | TGCGCCAGCAGCCAAGGTCAGTATCAGCCCCAGCATTTT
TRBJ2-7 | TRBD1 | many | TRBV14 | CASSHRTGLVRQYF | TGTGCCAGCAGCCACCGGACAGGTTTGGTCCGGCAGTACTTC
TRBJ2-1 | - | many | TRBV9 | CASSVGVSYNEQFF | TGTGCCAGCAGCGTCGGGGTCTCCTACAATGAGCAGTTCTTC
TRBJ1-2 | - | many | TRBV21-1 | CASGYRAPGGYTF | TGTGCCAGCGGGTACAGGGCCCCGGGAGGCTACACCTTC
TRBJ2-3 | TRBD1 | many | TRBV7-9 | CASSYTGTDYTDTQYF | TGTGCCAGCAGTTATACCGGGACAGATTACACAGATACGCAGTATTTT
TRBJ2-5 | - | many | TRBV12-3/TRBV12-4 | CASSRTGRTQETQYF | TGTGCCAGCAGTCGTACGGGACGGACCCAAGAGACCCAGTACTTC
TRBJ1-2 | - | many | TRBV4-3 | CASSHGNNYGYTF | TGCGCCAGCAGCCACGGCAATAACTATGGCTACACCTTC
TRBJ2-1 | TRBD2 | many | TRBV5-1 | CASRTASGRALYNEQFF | TGCGCCAGCCGTACCGCTAGCGGGAGGGCCCTATACAATGAGCAGTTCTTC
TRBJ2-1 | - | many | TRBV9 | CASSGGAGGEQFF | TGTGCCAGCAGCGGCGGGGCAGGTGGTGAGCAGTTCTTC
TRBJ1-2 | TRBD1 | many | TRBV20-1 | CSAPRGQGYYGYTF | TGCAGTGCCCCCCGGGGACAGGGGTACTATGGCTACACCTTC
TRBJ2-5 | TRBD1 | many | TRBV20-1 | CSARDRTGVKYQETQYF | TGCAGTGCTAGAGATAGGACAGGGGTTAAGTACCAAGAGACCCAGTACTTC
TRBJ1-1 | - | - | TRBV20-1 | CSATGQTPTEAFF | TGCAGTGCTACAGGACAAACCCCCACTGAAGCTTTCTTT
TRBJ2-1 | - | few | TRBV5-1 | CASSLEGPAGGYNEQFF | TGCGCCAGCAGCTTGGAGGGGCCGGCTGGGGGCTACAATGAGCAGTTCTTC
TRBJ2-2 | - | many | TRBV29-1 | CSVGGMAGELFF | TGCAGCGTTGGAGGAATGGCCGGGGAGCTGTTTTTT
TRBJ2-1 | TRBD2 | many | TRBV11-1 | CASSYTPGTSGKLSYNEQFF | TGTGCCAGCAGCTATACACCCGGGACTAGCGGGAAACTCTCCTACAATGAGCAGTTCTTC
TRBJ2-7 | - | many | TRBV7-2 | CASSPQDLPSYEQYF | TGTGCCAGCAGCCCGCAGGATTTGCCTTCCTACGAGCAGTACTTC
TRBJ1-1 | - | many | TRBV7-3 | CASSFVRGTEAFF | TGTGCCAGCAGCTTTGTGAGGGGCACTGAAGCTTTCTTT
TRBJ2-3 | - | few | TRBV20-1 | CSARVRDVTQYF | TGCAGTGCTAGAGTTCGGGATGTTACGCAGTATTTT
TRBJ1-6 | - | many | TRBV20-1 | CSARPRSSYNSPLHF | TGCAGTGCTAGACCCCGGAGCTCCTATAATTCACCCCTCCACTTT
TRBJ1-1 | - | many | TRBV5-5 | CASSPGQNTEAFF | TGTGCCAGCAGCCCGGGACAGAACACTGAAGCTTTCTTT
TRBJ1-1 | - | - | TRBV19 | CASTTSEGTEAFF | TGTGCCAGTACCACGTCGGAGGGCACTGAAGCTTTCTTT
TRBJ1-4 | TRBD1 | many | TRBV7-9 | CASSEGQGGNEKLFF | TGTGCCAGCAGCGAAGGACAGGGTGGTAATGAAAAACTGTTTTTT
TRBJ2-1 | - | many | TRBV6-2/TRBV6-3 | CASSSTSVEFF | TGTGCCAGCAGTTCGACTAGTGTTGAGTTCTTC
TRBJ2-1 | - | - | TRBV7-9 | CASSYNDNEQFF | TGTGCCAGCAGCTATAACGACAATGAGCAGTTCTTC
TRBJ2-2 | TRBD1 | many | TRBV5-1 | CASSMGQGNAGELFF | TGCGCCAGCAGCATGGGACAGGGGAACGCCGGGGAGCTGTTTTTT
TRBJ2-5 | TRBD1 | few | TRBV4-3 | CASSQGTGVGETQYF | TGCGCCAGCAGCCAAGGGACAGGGGTGGGGGAGACCCAGTACTTC
TRBJ1-1 | - | many | TRBV11-2 | CASSFTGRDTEAFF | TGTGCCAGCAGCTTCACAGGGAGGGACACTGAAGCTTTCTTT
TRBJ1-1 | TRBD1 | many | TRBV27 | CASSPGQGVSTEAFF | TGTGCCAGCAGTCCGGGACAGGGGGTGTCCACTGAAGCTTTCTTT
TRBJ2-7 | TRBD1 | many | TRBV29-1 | CSVSQGSYEQYF | TGCAGCGTTTCACAGGGGTCCTACGAGCAGTACTTC
TRBJ2-2 | - | many | TRBV6-5 | CASSYAGSGELFF | TGTGCCAGCAGTTACGCGGGTTCCGGGGAGCTGTTTTTT